This T cell receptor (beta chain) stems from a study of shared clonotypes between healthy human individuals. The protocol was immunoSEQ multiplex PCR, while the TCRdb copy is restricted to in-frame clones and leaves out a portion. The sample holds about 2.4 million clones, more than 85% seen once. Sequenced: naive CD4+ T cells from PBMCs. Subset denoted: CD45RA+ positively selected. This TCR derives from a man younger than 35 in good health. Some clones in this sample may be carry-over from other donors' samples.

This chain's CDR3 is CAIRGNRDDEKLFF. In DNA, the CDR3 is TGTGCCATCAGAGGGAACAGGGATGACGAAAAACTGTTTTTT. The V and J genes are TRBV10-3 and TRBJ1-4; tentatively, D is TRBD1 (6 bases). This CDR3 spans 14 amino acids. Trimming left V 6 bases short and J 8 bases short, with 16 bases between. CDR1 ENHRY and CDR2 SYGVKD come from the germline V gene.